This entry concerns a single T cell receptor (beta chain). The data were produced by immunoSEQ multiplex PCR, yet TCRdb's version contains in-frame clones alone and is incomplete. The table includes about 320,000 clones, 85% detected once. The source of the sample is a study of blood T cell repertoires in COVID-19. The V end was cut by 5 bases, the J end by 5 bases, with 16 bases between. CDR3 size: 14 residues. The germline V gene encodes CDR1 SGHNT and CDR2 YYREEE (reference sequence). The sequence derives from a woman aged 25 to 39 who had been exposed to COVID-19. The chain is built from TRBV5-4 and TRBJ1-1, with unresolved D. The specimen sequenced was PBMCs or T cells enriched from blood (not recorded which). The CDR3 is CASSVVMERTEAFF. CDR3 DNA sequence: TGTGCCAGCAGTGTCGTGATGGAGAGAACTGAAGCTTTCTTT.